A selection of T cell receptor beta chains follows, all from one sample in a study of T cell responses to AZD1222 COVID-19 vaccine. Generated by immunoSEQ multiplex PCR, the TCRdb table keeps only in-frame clones and is missing some. The sample records roughly 260,000 clones, about 92% being singletons. Sequences were derived from peripheral blood, sampled on day 0 of AZD1222 vaccination. These TCRs come from an adult in good health. Each CDR3 is given with its conserved first and last residue. Each record gives: clone size, J gene, V gene, D gene, CDR3 DNA, CDR3 protein. D genes are given only for firm matches. A row's size may be missing; if present it is once, few, many or a size class.

.,TRBJ1-2,TRBV28,.,TGTGCCAGCAGTCCAAGTGGGGGGGCGACTGGCTACACCTTC,CASSPSGGATGYTF
.,TRBJ2-7,TRBV18,.,TGTGCCAGCTCGTCGAGGAACGAGCAGTACTTC,CASSSRNEQYF
.,TRBJ1-5,TRBV7-2,.,TGTGCCAGCAGCTTACGAGGGGGGCCCTCGCCCCAGCATTTT,CASSLRGGPSPQHF
.,TRBJ1-5,TRBV3-1/TRBV3-2,.,TGTGCCAGCAGCCAAGACAGGGACCAGCCCCAGCATTTT,CASSQDRDQPQHF
.,TRBJ2-5,TRBV9,TRBD1,TGTGCCAGCAGCGTAGCGGGACAGGGCCTAGAGACCCAGTACTTC,CASSVAGQGLETQYF
.,TRBJ2-5,TRBV24-1,TRBD2,TGTGCCACCAGTGATTTGCAAGGAACGGGAGGGCAAGAGACCCAGTACTTC,CATSDLQGTGGQETQYF
.,TRBJ1-1,TRBV3-1/TRBV3-2,TRBD1,TGTGCCAGCAGCCTATCCGGAGGGGGCGCGACTGAAGCTTTCTTT,CASSLSGGGATEAFF
.,TRBJ1-3,TRBV6-5,.,TGTGCCAGCAGTTTCAGCGGGGGCTCGGGAAACACCATATATTTT,CASSFSGGSGNTIYF
.,TRBJ1-3,TRBV3-1/TRBV3-2,.,TGTGCCAGCAGCCAAGGACTCGTCAGGGACTCTGGAAACACCATATATTTT,CASSQGLVRDSGNTIYF
once,TRBJ2-3,TRBV11-2,TRBD2,TGTGCCAGCAGCCCTAGGACCGGGGGGGTCACAGATACGCAGTATTTT,CASSPRTGGVTDTQYF
.,TRBJ1-3,TRBV28,.,TGTGCCAGCAGCTTTCTGGGGGACTCTGGAAACACCATATATTTT,CASSFLGDSGNTIYF
.,TRBJ2-5,TRBV5-1,.,TGCGCCAGCAGCCCCGGGCTTCCCCAAGAGACCCAGTACTTC,CASSPGLPQETQYF
.,TRBJ2-1,TRBV27,.,TGTGCCAGCAGTTGGGGCCCCGGTAGCCCCCAGTTCTTC,CASSWGPGSPQFF
.,TRBJ2-5,TRBV9,TRBD2,TGTGCCAGCAGCTCGCCAGCGGGAGTTGAAGAGACCCAGTACTTC,CASSSPAGVEETQYF
.,TRBJ2-2,TRBV6-2/TRBV6-3,TRBD2,TGTGCCAGCAGTTACAGGCTAGCGGAGTACACCGGGGAGCTGTTTTTT,CASSYRLAEYTGELFF
.,TRBJ2-7,TRBV18,.,TGTGCCAGCTCACCAGGCTCCCCTGTGCTTTACGAGCAGTACTTC,CASSPGSPVLYEQYF
.,TRBJ2-7,TRBV3-1/TRBV3-2,.,TGTGCCAGCAGCCAAGGGGTGGGGGCCCACGAGCAGTACTTC,CASSQGVGAHEQYF
.,TRBJ2-3,TRBV9,.,TGTGCCAGCAACCGAGCGGGCACAGATACGCAGTATTTT,CASNRAGTDTQYF
.,TRBJ1-1,TRBV28,TRBD1,TGTGCCAGCAGTTTAACAGGGGGTGAAGCTTTCTTT,CASSLTGGEAFF
.,TRBJ2-1,TRBV28,.,TGTGCCAGCGTGGAGGGAGGCTTCTCCTCCAATGAGCAGTTCTTC,CASVEGGFSSNEQFF
.,TRBJ1-2,TRBV19,TRBD1,TGTGCCAGTAGTTCTCCAGGGGGGAACTATGGCTACACCTTC,CASSSPGGNYGYTF
.,TRBJ2-7,TRBV5-5,.,TGTGCCAGCAGCCCCATGAGCGTGGGCGAGCAGTACTTC,CASSPMSVGEQYF
.,TRBJ2-7,TRBV20-1,.,TGCAGTGCTAGTCCATCCTCGACAGTCTCCTACGAGCAGTACTTC,CSASPSSTVSYEQYF
few,TRBJ2-3,TRBV6-4,.,TGTGCCAGCAGTGGGACTTCCTTAGGCACAGATACGCAGTATTTT,CASSGTSLGTDTQYF
.,TRBJ2-5,TRBV20-1,.,TGCAGTGCTAGAGATGTTAAGACCCAGTACTTC,CSARDVKTQYF
.,TRBJ2-1,TRBV10-3,.,TGTGCCATCAGTGAGTCAGGCTCACCCGGCAGGGAGCAGTTCTTC,CAISESGSPGREQFF
.,TRBJ2-1,TRBV20-1,.,TGCAGTGCTAGACATTACAATGAGCAGTTCTTC,CSARHYNEQFF
.,TRBJ2-3,TRBV6-5,TRBD1,TGTGCCAGCAGTTACGGGACAGGGGGGGGCACGAATACGCAGTATTTT,CASSYGTGGGTNTQYF
few,TRBJ2-1,TRBV4-2,TRBD2,TGTGCCAGCAGCCAAGATGGAGCTAGCGGGAACAATGAGCAGTTCTTC,CASSQDGASGNNEQFF
.,TRBJ2-7,TRBV5-1,.,TGCGCCAGCAGCTCTTACCGGGACAAACTTTACGAGCAGTACTTC,CASSSYRDKLYEQYF
.,TRBJ2-7,TRBV9,TRBD1,TGTGCCAGCAGCCCCGGGACAGGCAACTCCGAGCAGTACTTC,CASSPGTGNSEQYF